What follows are 22 T cell receptor beta chains derived from one specimen sequenced in a study of regulatory T cells in long-lasting Graves disease. The time point was: newly diagnosed GD, antithyroid drugs for less than 3 months. Generation of the TCR library employed RNA extracted from PBMCs. Through Arm-PCR of CDR3 regions and iRepertoire HTBI primers, TCR beta libraries were built. TCRdb reanalysed the multiplex PCR reads using MiXCR and keeps one entry per CDR3 protein. This sample has 450,000 to 650,000 distinct CDR3 sequences, with approximately 16% found just once. These data also featured in a second study, about T cells in Graves' hyperthyroidism and ophthalmopathy.

Sequences were derived from peripheral blood mononuclear cells (PBMCs), sampled at new diagnosis, from a patient treated with antithyroid drugs. Every receptor here comes from a woman aged 40 to 65 with Graves disease.

This clonotype came up many times. The V call is TRBV11-2, the J call TRBJ1-3, with unresolved D. The V gene's germline CDR1 is SGHAT and CDR2 FQNNGV. Trimming cost V 5 bases and J 0 bases, with 23 bases left between them. The CDR3 sequence is 19 residues long. CDR3 amino acids: CASSPFPRSQAISGNTIYF. CDR3 DNA sequence: TGTGCCAGCAGCCCCTTCCCTAGGTCTCAGGCTATCTCTGGAAACACCATATATTTT. The full variable domain, rest sourced from reference TRBV11-2 and TRBJ1-3, is EAGVAQSPRYKIIEKRQSVAFWCNPISGHATLYWYQQILGQGPKLLIQFQNNGVVDDSQLPKDRFSAERLKGVDSTLKIQPAKLEDSAVYLCASSPFPRSQAISGNTIYFGEGSWLTVV.

This chain connects TRBV20-1 to TRBJ2-2; D is unclear. The V end was cut by 6 bases, the J end by 5 bases, with 13 bases between. The CDR3 totals 13 residues. Germline CDR1 and CDR2: DFQATT and SNEGSKA (reference sequence). CDR3 amino acids: CSAGHGGTGELFF. In DNA, the CDR3 is TGCAGTGCCGGCCATGGTGGGACCGGGGAGCTGTTTTTT.

This clonotype was counted only a few times. V and J are TRBV30 and TRBJ2-1, with D unresolved. The CDR3 sequence is 14 residues long. The V end lost 2 bases, the J end lost 4 bases, and 12 bases lay between the germline ends. Germline V gene sequence: CDR1 GTSNPN, CDR2 SVGIG (reference sequence). The CDR3 here is CAWSLGDSYNEQFF. Here the CDR3 DNA reads TGTGCCTGGAGTCTGGGTGACTCGTACAATGAGCAGTTCTTC.

This clonotype was seen repeatedly, ten times or more. The chain uses TRBV18 and TRBJ2-3; unclear D gene. The CDR3 runs to 14 residues. The germline V gene has CDR1 KGHSH and CDR2 LQKENI. The V gene lost 3 bases and the J gene lost 0 bases, with 7 bases spanning the gap. CDR3 sequence (DNA): TGTGCCAGCTCACCTGTTCAGAGCACAGATACGCAGTATTTT. Translated: CASSPVQSTDTQYF.

The sample holds a few counts of this clonotype. The chain uses TRBV27 and TRBJ1-6; TRBD1 matches at 7 bases. Germline V CDR1 and CDR2: MNHEY, SMNVEV (reference sequence). CDR3 length: 14 amino acids. V lost 6 bases and J lost 8; bases outside the gene matches: 7. Here the CDR3 reads CASSLDRAYSPLHF. As DNA, the CDR3 is TGTGCCAGCAGCCTCGACAGGGCGTATTCACCCCTCCACTTT.

This clonotype was observed many times. Being one base from a much bigger clone, this may be a read error. This rearrangement joins TRBV2 to TRBJ1-1, with D perhaps TRBD1 (5 bases). The CDR3 has 13 residues. The germline V gene has CDR1 SNHLY and CDR2 FYNNEI. The V end lost 7 bases, the J end lost 0 bases, and 9 bases lay between the germline ends. CDR3: CASTPTVNTEAFF. CDR3 in DNA: TGTGCCAGCACCCCGACAGTGAACACTGAAGCTTTCTTT.

This clonotype was observed a few times. The chain uses TRBV18 and TRBJ2-7; a weak D match, TRBD2 (6 bases). CDR3 size: 14 residues. In germline, CDR1 is KGHSH, CDR2 LQKENI. V was clipped by 3 bases and J by 3 bases, with 12 bases between them. CDR3 coding DNA: TGTGCCAGCTCACCGGGGGGAATTCACTACGAGCAGTACTTC. Its translation is CASSPGGIHYEQYF.

The chain combines TRBV5-1 with TRBJ2-1, with D perhaps matching TRBD1 or TRBD2 (6 bases each). The J call may be incorrect, as the DNA end agrees better with TRBJ2-7. This CDR3 has 14 residues. The germline V gene has CDR1 SGHRS and CDR2 YFSETQ. The CDR3 DNA follows: TGCGCCAGCAGCTTGGGACGGGGGCGCTACGAGCAGTACTTC. It yields the protein CASSLGRGRYEQYF.

This clonotype was observed at least ten times. V usage is TRBV7-9 and J usage is TRBJ2-3, with no clear D. Germline V CDR1 and CDR2: SEHNR, FQNEAQ (reference sequence). Trimming cost V 4 bases and J 2 bases, with 7 bases left between them. CDR3 size: 13 residues. The CDR3 region has the DNA TGTGCCAGCAGCTCAGCCCCCACAGATACGCAGTATTTT. As protein: CASSSAPTDTQYF.

This sequence joins TRBV6-2 or TRBV6-3 and TRBJ1-5; unclear D gene. Trimming stripped 6 bases from V and 0 bases from J, with 9 bases between. Germline assignment: CDR1 MNHEY and CDR2 SVGEGT. The CDR3 length is 14 residues. CDR3: CASSSDISNQPQHF. The CDR3 DNA reads TGTGCCAGCAGCTCTGACATTAGCAATCAGCCCCAGCATTTT.

The V and J genes are TRBV7-9 and TRBJ2-5, with D possibly matching TRBD2 (6 bases). Germline CDR1 SEHNR, CDR2 FQNEAQ (reference sequence). The length of the CDR3 is 15 residues. V lost 4 bases to trimming and J lost 3 bases, with 15 bases between them. The CDR3, as DNA: TGTGCCAGCAGCTCACTAGCTTGGAAGGAAGAGACCCAGTACTTC. Translation gives CASSSLAWKEETQYF.

A few counts support this clonotype. The J gene is TRBJ2-3, the V gene TRBV20-1; the match to TRBD1 covers 9 bases. The CDR3 has 18 residues. The trim removed 5 bases at V and 4 bases at J, leaving 19 bases unmatched. The germline gives CDR1 DFQATT, CDR2 SNEGSKA (reference sequence). Written as DNA, the CDR3 is TGCAGTGCTTCCGATGACAGGGGGTCTACGGAAACTCCAGATACGCAGTATTTT. It translates to CSASDDRGSTETPDTQYF.

There are many counts of this clonotype. The chain joins TRBV3-1 to TRBJ2-1, with D possibly being TRBD2 (6 bases). Germline V gives CDR1 LGHDT, CDR2 YNNKEL (reference sequence). The germline V and J ends were trimmed by 5 bases and 4 bases, with 12 bases remaining between them. The CDR3 length is 14 residues. DNA of the CDR3: TGTGCCAGCAGCTCTAGCGTGACTTACAATGAGCAGTTCTTC. Its protein product is CASSSSVTYNEQFF.

This clonotype was counted at least ten times. This chain connects TRBV11-2 to TRBJ1-1; no clear D gene. The CDR3 is made up of 14 amino acids. V lost 5 bases, J lost 2 bases, and 12 bases lay in between. Per germline, CDR1 SGHAT and CDR2 FQNNGV. The CDR3 sequence is CASSPSPRNTEAFF. The DNA of the CDR3 is TGTGCCAGCAGCCCCAGCCCCCGCAACACTGAAGCTTTCTTT. The complete variable domain, with remaining parts taken from reference TRBV11-2 and TRBJ1-1, reads EAGVAQSPRYKIIEKRQSVAFWCNPISGHATLYWYQQILGQGPKLLIQFQNNGVVDDSQLPKDRFSAERLKGVDSTLKIQPAKLEDSAVYLCASSPSPRNTEAFFGQGTRLTVV.

As concerns this clonotype: One junction end does not reproduce the germline sequence, and a read error may be involved. This chain connects TRBV20-1 to TRBJ1-1; TRBD1 matches 8 bases. Germline lookup yields CDR1 DFQATT and CDR2 SNEGSKA (reference sequence). The CDR3 loop spans 15 amino acids. The CDR3 DNA is TGCGGTGCTCGCCCAATGGGACAGGATTACACTGAAGCTTTCTTT. Its translation: CGARPMGQDYTEAFF.

This clonotype was recorded many times. This rearrangement joins TRBV7-9 to TRBJ2-2; TRBD1 is a possible D gene (6 bases). The germline gives CDR1 SEHNR, CDR2 FQNEAQ (reference sequence). This CDR3 comprises 14 residues. Between the trimmed V and J ends, which lost 5 bases and 5 bases, there was a span of 12 bases. The DNA for the CDR3 is TGTGCCAGCAGCATCGTAGGGGGTACCGGGGAGCTGTTTTTT. Translating it yields CASSIVGGTGELFF.

The J gene is TRBJ2-1, the V gene TRBV7-9, with 12 bases that match TRBD2. The CDR3 is 15 residues long. The V segment lost 6 bases and the J segment 8 bases; nucleotides outside the gene matches: 8. Germline-derived CDR1 and CDR2 are SEHNR and FQNEAQ (reference sequence). This CDR3 is CASRRPSGGGHEQFF. The CDR3 nucleotides are TGTGCCAGCAGACGGCCTAGCGGGGGGGGGCATGAGCAGTTCTTC.

This clonotype was recorded at least ten times. The chain links TRBV5-1 to TRBJ2-7; tentatively, D is TRBD2 (6 bases). Trimming took off 4 bases at V and 4 bases at J, with 15 bases between the two ends. The germline CDR1 and CDR2 sequences are SGHRS and YFSETQ. The CDR3 runs 14 residues. The CDR3 DNA is TGCGCCAGCAGCCTGGGTGGAGGGCAGTACGAGCAGTACTTC. Amino acid sequence: CASSLGGGQYEQYF.

Many counts were recorded for this clonotype. The rearrangement links TRBV29-1 to TRBJ2-7, with D possibly matching TRBD2 (6 bases). CDR3 size: 14 residues. Trimming removed 4 bases at V and 4 bases at J, with 17 bases between. Germline CDR1 reads SQVTM; CDR2 reads ANQGSEA. The CDR3 here is CSVVLWRDSYEQYF. For the CDR3, the DNA is TGCAGCGTTGTCTTGTGGAGGGACTCGTACGAGCAGTACTTC.

The chain combines TRBV19 with TRBJ1-1; tentative D call: TRBD1 (6 bases). The CDR3 length is 15 residues. The germline CDR1 and CDR2 sequences are LNHDA and SQIVND (reference sequence). V lost 7 bases to trimming and J lost 0 bases, with 15 bases between them. The CDR3 loop is CASTGQHLLNTEAFF. Written as DNA, the CDR3 is TGTGCCAGTACCGGACAGCATTTATTGAACACTGAAGCTTTCTTT.

This clonotype showed up many times. The chain uses TRBV6-1 and TRBJ1-2; 7 nucleotides align to TRBD1. Germline loops: CDR1 MNHNS, CDR2 SASEGT. Trimming cost V 6 bases and J 7 bases; bases outside gene matches: 8. This CDR3 has 13 residues. CDR3 sequence reads: CASRKEGAGGYTF. The CDR3, as DNA: TGTGCCAGCAGAAAGGAGGGGGCAGGTGGCTACACCTTC.

This clonotype was detected ten times or more. The V call is TRBV5-1, the J call TRBJ2-3, with TRBD2 matching 9 bases. Germline V gives CDR1 SGHRS, CDR2 YFSETQ. With 1 base clipped from V and 6 bases from J, the junction kept 6 bases outside the gene matches. This CDR3 has 15 residues. CDR3 nucleotides: TGCGCCAGCAGCTTGATTAGCGGGGGAGTGGATACGCAGTATTTT. Protein: CASSLISGGVDTQYF.